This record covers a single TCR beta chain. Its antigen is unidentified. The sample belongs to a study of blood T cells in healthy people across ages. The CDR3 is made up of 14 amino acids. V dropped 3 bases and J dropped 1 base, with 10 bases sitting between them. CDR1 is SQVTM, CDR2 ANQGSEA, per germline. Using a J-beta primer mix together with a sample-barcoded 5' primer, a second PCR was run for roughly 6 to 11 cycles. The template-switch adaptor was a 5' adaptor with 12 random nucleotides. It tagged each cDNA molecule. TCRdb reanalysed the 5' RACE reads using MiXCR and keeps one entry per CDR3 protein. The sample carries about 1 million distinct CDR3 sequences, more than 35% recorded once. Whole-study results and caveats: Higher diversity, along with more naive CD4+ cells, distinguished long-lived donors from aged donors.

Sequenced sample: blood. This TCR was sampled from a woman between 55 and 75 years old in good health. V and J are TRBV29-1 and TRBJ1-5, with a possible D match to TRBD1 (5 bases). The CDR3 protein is CSVEGGGSNQPQHF. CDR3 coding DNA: TGCAGCGTTGAGGGGGGAGGGAGCAATCAGCCCCAGCATTTT.